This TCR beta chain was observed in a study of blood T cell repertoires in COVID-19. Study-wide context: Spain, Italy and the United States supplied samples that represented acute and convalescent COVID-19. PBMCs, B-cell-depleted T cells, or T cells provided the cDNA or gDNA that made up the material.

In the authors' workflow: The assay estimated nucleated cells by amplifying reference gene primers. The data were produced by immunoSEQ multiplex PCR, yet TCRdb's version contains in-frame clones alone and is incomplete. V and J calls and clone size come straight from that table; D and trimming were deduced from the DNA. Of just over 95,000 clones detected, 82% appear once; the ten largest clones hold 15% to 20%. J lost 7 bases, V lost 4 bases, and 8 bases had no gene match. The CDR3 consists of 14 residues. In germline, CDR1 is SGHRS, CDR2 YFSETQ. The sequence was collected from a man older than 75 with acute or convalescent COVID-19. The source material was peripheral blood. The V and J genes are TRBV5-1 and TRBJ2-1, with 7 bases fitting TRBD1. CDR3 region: CASSRSTGVNEQFF. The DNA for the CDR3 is TGCGCCAGCAGCCGCAGCACAGGGGTGAATGAGCAGTTCTTC.